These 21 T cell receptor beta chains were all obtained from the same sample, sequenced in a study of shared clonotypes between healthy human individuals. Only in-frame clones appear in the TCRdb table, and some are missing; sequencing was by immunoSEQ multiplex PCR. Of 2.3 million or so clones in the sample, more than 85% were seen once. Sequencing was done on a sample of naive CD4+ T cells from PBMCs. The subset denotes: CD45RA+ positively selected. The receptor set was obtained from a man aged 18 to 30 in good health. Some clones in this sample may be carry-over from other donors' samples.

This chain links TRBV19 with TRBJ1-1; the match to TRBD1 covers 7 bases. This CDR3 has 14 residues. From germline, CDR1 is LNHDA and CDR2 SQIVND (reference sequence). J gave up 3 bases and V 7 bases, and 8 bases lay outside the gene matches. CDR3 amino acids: CASTPQGTYTEAFF. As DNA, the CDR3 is TGTGCCAGTACCCCACAGGGGACGTACACTGAAGCTTTCTTT. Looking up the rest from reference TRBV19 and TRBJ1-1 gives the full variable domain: DGGITQSPKYLFRKEGQNVTLSCEQNLNHDAMYWYRQDPGQGLRLIYYSQIVNDFQKGDIAEGYSVSREKKESFPLTVTSAQKNPTAFYLCASTPQGTYTEAFFGQGTRLTVV.

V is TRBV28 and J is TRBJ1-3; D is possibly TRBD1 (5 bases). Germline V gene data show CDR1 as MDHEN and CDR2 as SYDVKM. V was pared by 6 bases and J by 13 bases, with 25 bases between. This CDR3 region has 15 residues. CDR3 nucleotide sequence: TGTGCCAGCAGCCCGGGGAGCTCTATTAGTGGGGGAATATATTTT. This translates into CASSPGSSISGGIYF.

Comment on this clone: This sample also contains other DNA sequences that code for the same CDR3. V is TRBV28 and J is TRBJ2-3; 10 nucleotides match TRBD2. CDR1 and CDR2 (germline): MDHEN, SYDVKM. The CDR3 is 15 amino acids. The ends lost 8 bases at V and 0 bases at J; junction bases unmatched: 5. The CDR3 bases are TGTGCCAGCTCCACTAGCGGGACTAGCACAGATACGCAGTATTTT. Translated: CASSTSGTSTDTQYF.

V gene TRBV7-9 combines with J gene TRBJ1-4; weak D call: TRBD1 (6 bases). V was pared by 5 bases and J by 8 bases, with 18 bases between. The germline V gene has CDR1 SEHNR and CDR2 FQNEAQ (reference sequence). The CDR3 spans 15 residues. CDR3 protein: CASSPRTDLEEKLFF. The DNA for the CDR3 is TGTGCCAGCAGCCCTAGGACAGATCTGGAGGAAAAACTGTTTTTT. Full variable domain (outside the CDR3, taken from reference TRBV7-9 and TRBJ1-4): DTGVSQNPRHKITKRGQNVTFRCDPISEHNRLYWYRQTLGQGPEFLTYFQNEAQLEKSRLLSDRFSAERPKGSFSTLEIQRTEQGDSAMYLCASSPRTDLEEKLFFGSGTQLSVL.

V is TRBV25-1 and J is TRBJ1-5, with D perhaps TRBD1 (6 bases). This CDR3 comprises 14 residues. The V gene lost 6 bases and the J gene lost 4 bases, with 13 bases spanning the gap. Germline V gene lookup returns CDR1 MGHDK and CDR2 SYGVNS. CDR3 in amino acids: CASSNAGANQPQHF. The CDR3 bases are TGTGCCAGCAGCAACGCAGGGGCAAATCAGCCCCAGCATTTT.

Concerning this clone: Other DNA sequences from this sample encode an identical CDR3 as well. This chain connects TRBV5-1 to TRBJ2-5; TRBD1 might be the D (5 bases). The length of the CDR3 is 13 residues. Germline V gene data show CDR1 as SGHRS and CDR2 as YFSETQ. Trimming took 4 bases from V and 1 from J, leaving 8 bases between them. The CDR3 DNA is TGCGCCAGCAGCAAGACAGTCCAAGAGACCCAGTACTTC. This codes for CASSKTVQETQYF.

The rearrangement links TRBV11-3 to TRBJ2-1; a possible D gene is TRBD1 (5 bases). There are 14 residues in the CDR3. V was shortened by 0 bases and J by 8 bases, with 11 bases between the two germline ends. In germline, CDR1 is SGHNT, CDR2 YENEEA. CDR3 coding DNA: TGTGCCAGCAGCTTAGATGGGGCTAGGGATGAGCAGTTCTTC. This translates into CASSLDGARDEQFF.

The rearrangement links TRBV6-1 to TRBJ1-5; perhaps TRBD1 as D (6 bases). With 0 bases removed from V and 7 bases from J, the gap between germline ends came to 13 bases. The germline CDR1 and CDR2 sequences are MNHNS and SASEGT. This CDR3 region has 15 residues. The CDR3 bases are TGTGCCAGCAGTGAAGCCGGACTAGGGGGACAGCCCCAGCATTTT. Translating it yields CASSEAGLGGQPQHF.

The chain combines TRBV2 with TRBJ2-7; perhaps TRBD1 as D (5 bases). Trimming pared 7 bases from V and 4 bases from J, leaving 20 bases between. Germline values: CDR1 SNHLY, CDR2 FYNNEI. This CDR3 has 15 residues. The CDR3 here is CASTERQISSYEQYF. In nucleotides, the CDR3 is TGTGCCAGCACCGAACGACAGATTTCCTCGTACGAGCAGTACTTC.

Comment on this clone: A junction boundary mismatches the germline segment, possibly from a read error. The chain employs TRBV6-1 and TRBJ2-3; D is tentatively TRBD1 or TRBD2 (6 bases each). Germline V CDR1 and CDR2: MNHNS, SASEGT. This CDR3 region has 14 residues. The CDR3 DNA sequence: TGTGCCAGCAATGAAAGGGGGAGGACAGATACGCAGTATTTT. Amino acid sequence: CASNERGRTDTQYF.

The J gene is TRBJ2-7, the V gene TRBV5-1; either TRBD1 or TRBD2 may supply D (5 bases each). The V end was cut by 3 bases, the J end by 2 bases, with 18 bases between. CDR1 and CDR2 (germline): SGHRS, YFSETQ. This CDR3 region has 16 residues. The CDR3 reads CASSSASGAGAYEQYF. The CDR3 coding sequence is TGCGCCAGCAGCTCGGCGAGTGGGGCCGGGGCCTACGAGCAGTACTTC.

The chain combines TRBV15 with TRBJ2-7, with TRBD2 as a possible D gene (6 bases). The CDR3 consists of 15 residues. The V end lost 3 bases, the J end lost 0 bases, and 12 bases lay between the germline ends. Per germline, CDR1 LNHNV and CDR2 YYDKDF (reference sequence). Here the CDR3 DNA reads TGTGCCACCAGCAGCTACGGGAGTGGCTCCTACGAGCAGTACTTC. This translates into CATSSYGSGSYEQYF.

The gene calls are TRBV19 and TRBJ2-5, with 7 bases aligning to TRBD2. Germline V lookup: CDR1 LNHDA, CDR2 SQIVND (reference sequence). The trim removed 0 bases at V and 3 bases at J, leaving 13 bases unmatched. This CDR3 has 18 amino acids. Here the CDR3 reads CASSIDLLVAGEKETQYF. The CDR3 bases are TGTGCCAGTAGTATAGATCTATTGGTTGCGGGAGAGAAAGAGACCCAGTACTTC.

CDR3 loop: CASSPIRREPPYEQYF. The CDR3 DNA sequence: TGTGCCAGCAGTCCAATACGAAGGGAGCCCCCCTACGAGCAGTACTTC. This chain links TRBV27 with TRBJ2-7; D is perhaps TRBD2 (5 bases). The CDR3 loop spans 16 amino acids. CDR1 is MNHEY, CDR2 SMNVEV, per germline (reference sequence). Trimming took off 5 bases at V and 2 bases at J, with 19 bases between the two ends.

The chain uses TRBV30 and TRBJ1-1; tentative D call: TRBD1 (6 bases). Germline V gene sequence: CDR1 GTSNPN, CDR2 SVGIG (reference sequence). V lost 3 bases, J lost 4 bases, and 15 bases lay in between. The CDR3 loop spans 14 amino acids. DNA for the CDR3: TGTGCCTGGAGCCAACGGGGGGGCGGCACTGAAGCTTTCTTT. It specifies CAWSQRGGGTEAFF. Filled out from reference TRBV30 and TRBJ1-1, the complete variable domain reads SQTIHQWPATLVQPVGSPLSLECTVEGTSNPNLYWYRQAAGRGLQLLFYSVGIGQISSEVPQNLSASRPQDRQFILSSKKLLLSDSGFYLCAWSQRGGGTEAFFGQGTRLTVV.

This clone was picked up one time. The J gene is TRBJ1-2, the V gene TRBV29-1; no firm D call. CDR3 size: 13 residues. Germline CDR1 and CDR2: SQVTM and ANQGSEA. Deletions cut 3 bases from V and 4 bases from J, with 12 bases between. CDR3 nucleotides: TGCAGCGTTGATTACCTGTCTACCTATGGCTACACCTTC. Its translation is CSVDYLSTYGYTF.

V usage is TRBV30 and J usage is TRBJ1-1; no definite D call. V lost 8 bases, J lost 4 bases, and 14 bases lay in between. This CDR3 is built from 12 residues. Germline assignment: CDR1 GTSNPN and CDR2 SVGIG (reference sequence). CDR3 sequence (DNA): TGTGCCCCTAGGTCCCTGGGCACTGAAGCTTTCTTT. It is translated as CAPRSLGTEAFF.

CDR3 nucleotide sequence: TGTGCCAGCAGCTTAGCACAGGGCGCGACACCCCTCCACTTT. Protein: CASSLAQGATPLHF. The V gene is TRBV7-2, the J gene TRBJ1-6, with D perhaps matching TRBD1 (6 bases). Per germline, CDR1 SGHTA and CDR2 FQGNSA. V was shortened by 0 bases and J by 11 bases, with 11 bases between the two germline ends. CDR3 length: 14 residues.

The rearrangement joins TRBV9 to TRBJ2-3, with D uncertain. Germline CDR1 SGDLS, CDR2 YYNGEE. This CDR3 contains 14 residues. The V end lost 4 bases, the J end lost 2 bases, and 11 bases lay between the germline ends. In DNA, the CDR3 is TGTGCCAGCAGCCCCCGTACGCTCACAGATACGCAGTATTTT. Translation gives CASSPRTLTDTQYF.

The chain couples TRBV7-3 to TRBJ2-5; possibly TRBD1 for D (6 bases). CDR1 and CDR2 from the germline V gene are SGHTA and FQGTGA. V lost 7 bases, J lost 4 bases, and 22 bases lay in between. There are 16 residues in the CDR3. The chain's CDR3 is CASTKYFMTGAETQYF. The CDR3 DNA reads TGTGCCAGCACCAAGTACTTCATGACAGGAGCAGAGACCCAGTACTTC.

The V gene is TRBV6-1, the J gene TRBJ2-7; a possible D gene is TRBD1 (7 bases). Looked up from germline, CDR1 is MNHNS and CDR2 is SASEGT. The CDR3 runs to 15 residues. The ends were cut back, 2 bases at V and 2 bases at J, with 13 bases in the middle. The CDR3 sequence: CASSESGRGAYEQYF. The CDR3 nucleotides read TGTGCCAGCAGTGAATCCGGCAGGGGGGCCTACGAGCAGTACTTC.